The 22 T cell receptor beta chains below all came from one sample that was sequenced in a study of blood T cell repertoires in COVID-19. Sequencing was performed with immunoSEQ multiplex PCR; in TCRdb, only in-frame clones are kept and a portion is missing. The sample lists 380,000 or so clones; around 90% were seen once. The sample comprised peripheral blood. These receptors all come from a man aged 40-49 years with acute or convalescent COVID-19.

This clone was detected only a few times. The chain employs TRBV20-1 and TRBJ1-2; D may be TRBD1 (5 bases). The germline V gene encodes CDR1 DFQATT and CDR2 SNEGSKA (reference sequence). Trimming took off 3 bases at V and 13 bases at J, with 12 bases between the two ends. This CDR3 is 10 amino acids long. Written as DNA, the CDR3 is TGCAGTGCTAGGGCGGGGCGTACCACCTTC. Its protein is CSARAGRTTF.

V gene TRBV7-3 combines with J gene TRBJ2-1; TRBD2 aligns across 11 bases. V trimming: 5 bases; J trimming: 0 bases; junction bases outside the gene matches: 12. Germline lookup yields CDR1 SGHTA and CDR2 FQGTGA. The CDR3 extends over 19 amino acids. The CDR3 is CASSPLGTSGKSSYNEQFF. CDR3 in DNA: TGTGCCAGCAGCCCCCTTGGGACTAGCGGAAAGAGCTCCTACAATGAGCAGTTCTTC.

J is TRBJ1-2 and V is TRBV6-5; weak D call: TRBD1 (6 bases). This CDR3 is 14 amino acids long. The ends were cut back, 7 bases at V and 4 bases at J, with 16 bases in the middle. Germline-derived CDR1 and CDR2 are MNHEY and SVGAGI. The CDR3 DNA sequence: TGTGCCAGCACCAAGGGGGGGGCGGGCTATGGCTACACCTTC. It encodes CASTKGGAGYGYTF.

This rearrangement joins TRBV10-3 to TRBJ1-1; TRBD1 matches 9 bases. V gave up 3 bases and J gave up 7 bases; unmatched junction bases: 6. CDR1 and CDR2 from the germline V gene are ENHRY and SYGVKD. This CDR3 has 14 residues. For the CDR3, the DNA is TGTGCCATCAGTGACTCGACAGGGGGAGTTGAAGCTTTCTTT. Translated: CAISDSTGGVEAFF.

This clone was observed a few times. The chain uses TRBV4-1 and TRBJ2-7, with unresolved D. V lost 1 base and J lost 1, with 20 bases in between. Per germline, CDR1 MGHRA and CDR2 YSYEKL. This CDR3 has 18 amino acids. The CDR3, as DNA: TGCGCCAGCAGCCAAGGTGTGTTGCGGCGAACCCAATCCTACGAGCAGTACTTC. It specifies CASSQGVLRRTQSYEQYF.

The CDR3, as DNA: TGTGCCAGCAGTGTTAGGGGGCGGGATGAAAAACTGTTTTTT. It is translated as CASSVRGRDEKLFF. This chain links TRBV2 with TRBJ1-4; 7 bases map to TRBD1. Germline V gene lookup returns CDR1 SNHLY and CDR2 FYNNEI. This CDR3 comprises 14 residues. J was trimmed by 6 bases and V by 4 bases; bases with no gene match: 5.

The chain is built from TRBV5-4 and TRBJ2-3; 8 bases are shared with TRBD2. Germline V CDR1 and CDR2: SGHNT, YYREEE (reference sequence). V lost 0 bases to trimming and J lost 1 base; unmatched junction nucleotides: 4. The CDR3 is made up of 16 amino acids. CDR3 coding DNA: TGTGCCAGCAGCTTGGAGCCCGGGGGGGGCACAGATACGCAGTATTTT. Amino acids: CASSLEPGGGTDTQYF. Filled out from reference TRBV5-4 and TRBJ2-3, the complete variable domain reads ETGVTQSPTHLIKTRGQQVTLRCSSQSGHNTVSWYQQALGQGPQFIFQYYREEENGRGNFPPRFSGLQFPNYSSELNVNALELDDSALYLCASSLEPGGGTDTQYFGPGTRLTVL.

CDR3 in DNA: TGCGCCAGCAGCCAATTATCCACAGGGTTTACTGGAAACACCATATATTTT. Protein sequence: CASSQLSTGFTGNTIYF. The rearrangement uses TRBV5-1 and TRBJ1-3, with D possibly TRBD1 on 6 matching bases. Trimming stripped 4 bases from V and 2 bases from J, with 19 bases between. The CDR3 runs 17 residues. The V gene's germline CDR1 is SGHRS and CDR2 YFSETQ.

The DNA of the CDR3 is TGTGCCAGCAGTCGGGCCGGGACTAGCGCCTACGAGCAGTACTTC. Translated: CASSRAGTSAYEQYF. The chain combines TRBV28 with TRBJ2-7; 10 nucleotides match TRBD2. The V segment lost 5 bases and the J segment 2 bases; nucleotides outside the gene matches: 6. The CDR3 totals 15 residues. Germline V lookup: CDR1 MDHEN, CDR2 SYDVKM.

DNA for the CDR3: TGCAGCGTTGATTGGACAGGGGGAAACACCATATATTTT. It is translated as CSVDWTGGNTIYF. The chain combines TRBV29-1 with TRBJ1-3; 8 nucleotides agree with TRBD1. CDR3 length: 13 residues. Germline trimming cut 3 bases from V and 4 bases from J; bases unmatched to any gene: 2. Germline assignment: CDR1 SQVTM and CDR2 ANQGSEA.

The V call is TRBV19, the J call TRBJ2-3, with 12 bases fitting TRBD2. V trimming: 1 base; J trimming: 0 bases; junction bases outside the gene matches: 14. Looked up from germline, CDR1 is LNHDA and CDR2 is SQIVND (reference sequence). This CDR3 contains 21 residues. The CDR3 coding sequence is TGTGCCAGTAGTATAGGAGGGGGACTAGCGGGTGCGTACTCTAGCACAGATACGCAGTATTTT. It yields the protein CASSIGGGLAGAYSSTDTQYF. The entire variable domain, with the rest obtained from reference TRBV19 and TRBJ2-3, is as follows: DGGITQSPKYLFRKEGQNVTLSCEQNLNHDAMYWYRQDPGQGLRLIYYSQIVNDFQKGDIAEGYSVSREKKESFPLTVTSAQKNPTAFYLCASSIGGGLAGAYSSTDTQYFGPGTRLTVL.

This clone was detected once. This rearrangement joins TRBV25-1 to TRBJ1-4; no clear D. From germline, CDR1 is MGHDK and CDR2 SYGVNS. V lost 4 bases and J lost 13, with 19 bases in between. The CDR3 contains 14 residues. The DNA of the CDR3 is TGTGCCAGCAGTGCCCGGGGAAGGGATAAGGGACTGTTTTTT. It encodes CASSARGRDKGLFF.

CDR3 sequence: CASSFLAGGPGELFF. CDR3 nucleotide sequence: TGTGCCAGCAGTTTCCTAGCGGGAGGGCCCGGGGAGCTGTTTTTT. V is TRBV27 and J is TRBJ2-2; 12 nucleotides match TRBD2. This CDR3 spans 15 amino acids. Looked up from germline, CDR1 is MNHEY and CDR2 is SMNVEV (reference sequence). The V segment lost 3 bases and the J segment 6 bases; nucleotides outside the gene matches: 2.

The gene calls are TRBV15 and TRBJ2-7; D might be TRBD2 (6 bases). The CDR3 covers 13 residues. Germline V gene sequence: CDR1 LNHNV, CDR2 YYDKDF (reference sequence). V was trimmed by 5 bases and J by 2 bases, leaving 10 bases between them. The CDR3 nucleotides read TGTGCCACCAGCGGAGGGCAGACCTACGAGCAGTACTTC. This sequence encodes CATSGGQTYEQYF. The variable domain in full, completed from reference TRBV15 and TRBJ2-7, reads DAMVIQNPRYQVTQFGKPVTLSCSQTLNHNVMYWYQQKSSQAPKLLFHYYDKDFNNEADTPDNFQSRRPNTSFCFLDIRSPGLGDTAMYLCATSGGQTYEQYFGPGTRLTVT.

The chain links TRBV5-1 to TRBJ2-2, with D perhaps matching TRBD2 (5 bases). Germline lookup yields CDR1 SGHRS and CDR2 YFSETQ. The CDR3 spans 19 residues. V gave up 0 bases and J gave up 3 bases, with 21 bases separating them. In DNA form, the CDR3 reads TGCGCCAGCAGCTTGGGTCAACGCCCGAGGCGGGTTGACACCGGGGAGCTGTTTTTT. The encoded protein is CASSLGQRPRRVDTGELFF.

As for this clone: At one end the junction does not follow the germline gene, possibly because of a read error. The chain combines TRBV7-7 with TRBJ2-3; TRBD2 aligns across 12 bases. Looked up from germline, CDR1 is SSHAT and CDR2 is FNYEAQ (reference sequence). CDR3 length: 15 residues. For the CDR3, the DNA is TGTGCTAGCAGCTTCGGACTAGCGGGGACAGATACGCAGTATTTT. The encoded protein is CASSFGLAGTDTQYF.

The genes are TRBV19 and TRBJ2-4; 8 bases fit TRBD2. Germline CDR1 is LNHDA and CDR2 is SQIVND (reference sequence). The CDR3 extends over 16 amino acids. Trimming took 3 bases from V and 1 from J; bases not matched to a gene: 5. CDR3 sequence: CASSIRGGLAKNIQYF. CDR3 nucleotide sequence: TGTGCCAGTAGTATCCGGGGGGGGCTTGCCAAAAACATTCAGTACTTC.

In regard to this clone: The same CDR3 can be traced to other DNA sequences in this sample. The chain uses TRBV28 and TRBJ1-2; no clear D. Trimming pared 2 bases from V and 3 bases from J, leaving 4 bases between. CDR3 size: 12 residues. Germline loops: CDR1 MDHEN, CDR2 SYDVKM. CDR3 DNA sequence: TGTGCCAGCAGTTTAACGGACTATGGCTACACCTTC. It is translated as CASSLTDYGYTF.

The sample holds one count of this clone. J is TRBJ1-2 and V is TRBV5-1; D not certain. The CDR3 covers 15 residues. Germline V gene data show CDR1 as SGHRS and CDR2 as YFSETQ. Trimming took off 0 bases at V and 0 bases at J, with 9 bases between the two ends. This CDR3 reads CASSLVSGANYGYTF. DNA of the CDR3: TGCGCCAGCAGCTTGGTCTCAGGTGCTAACTATGGCTACACCTTC.

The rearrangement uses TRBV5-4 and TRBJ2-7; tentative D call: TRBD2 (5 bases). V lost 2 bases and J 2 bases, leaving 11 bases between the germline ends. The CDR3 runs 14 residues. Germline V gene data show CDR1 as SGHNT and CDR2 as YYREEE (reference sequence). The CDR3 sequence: CASSLTGNPYEQYF. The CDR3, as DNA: TGTGCCAGCAGCTTAACGGGAAACCCCTACGAGCAGTACTTC.

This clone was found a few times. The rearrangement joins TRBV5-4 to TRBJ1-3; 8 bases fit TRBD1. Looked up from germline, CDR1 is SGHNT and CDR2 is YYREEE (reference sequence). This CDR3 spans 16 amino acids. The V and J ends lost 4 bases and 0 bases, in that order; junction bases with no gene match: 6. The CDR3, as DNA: TGTGCCAGCAGCGAACCCGACAGGGGCTCTGGAAACACCATATATTTT. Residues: CASSEPDRGSGNTIYF. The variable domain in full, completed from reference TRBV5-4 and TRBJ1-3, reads ETGVTQSPTHLIKTRGQQVTLRCSSQSGHNTVSWYQQALGQGPQFIFQYYREEENGRGNFPPRFSGLQFPNYSSELNVNALELDDSALYLCASSEPDRGSGNTIYFGEGSWLTVV.

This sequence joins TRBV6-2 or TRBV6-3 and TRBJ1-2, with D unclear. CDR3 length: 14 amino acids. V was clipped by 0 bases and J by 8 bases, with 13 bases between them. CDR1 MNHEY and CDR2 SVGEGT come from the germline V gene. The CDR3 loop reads CASSYSSPSRGYTF. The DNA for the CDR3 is TGTGCCAGCAGTTACTCGAGCCCCTCGAGGGGCTACACCTTC.